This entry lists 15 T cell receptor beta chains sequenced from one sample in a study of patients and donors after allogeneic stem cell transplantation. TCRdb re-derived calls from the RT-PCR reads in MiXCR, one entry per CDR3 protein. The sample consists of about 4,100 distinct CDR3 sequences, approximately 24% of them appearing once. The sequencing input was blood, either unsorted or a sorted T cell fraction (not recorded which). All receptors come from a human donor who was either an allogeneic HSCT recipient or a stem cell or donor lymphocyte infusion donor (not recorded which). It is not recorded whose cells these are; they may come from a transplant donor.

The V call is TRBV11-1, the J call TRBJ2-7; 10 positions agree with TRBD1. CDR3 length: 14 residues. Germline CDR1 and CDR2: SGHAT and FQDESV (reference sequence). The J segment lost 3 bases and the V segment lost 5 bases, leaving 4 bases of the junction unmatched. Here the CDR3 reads CASSPGQGIYEQYF. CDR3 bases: TGTGCCAGCAGCCCGGGACAGGGGATCTACGAGCAGTACTTC.

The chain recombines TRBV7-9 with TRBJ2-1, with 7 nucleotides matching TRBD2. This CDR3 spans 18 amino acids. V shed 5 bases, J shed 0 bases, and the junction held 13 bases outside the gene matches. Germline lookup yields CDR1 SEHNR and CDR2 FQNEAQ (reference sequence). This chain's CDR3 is CASSGRWRERSSYNEQFF. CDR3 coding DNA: TGTGCCAGCAGCGGAAGGTGGCGGGAGCGGAGCTCCTACAATGAGCAGTTCTTC.

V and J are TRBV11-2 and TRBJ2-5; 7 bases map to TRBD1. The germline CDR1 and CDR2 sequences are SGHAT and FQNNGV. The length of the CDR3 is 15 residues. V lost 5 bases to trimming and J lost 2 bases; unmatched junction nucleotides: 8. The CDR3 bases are TGTGCCAGCAGCATAGGGACAGATTCTCAAGAGACCCAGTACTTC. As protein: CASSIGTDSQETQYF. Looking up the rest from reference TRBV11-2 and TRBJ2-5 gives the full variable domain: EAGVAQSPRYKIIEKRQSVAFWCNPISGHATLYWYQQILGQGPKLLIQFQNNGVVDDSQLPKDRFSAERLKGVDSTLKIQPAKLEDSAVYLCASSIGTDSQETQYFGPGTRLLVL.

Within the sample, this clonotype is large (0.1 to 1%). Here the CDR3 reads CASSLATSGLSGELFF. In nucleotides, the CDR3 is TGTGCCAGCAGCTTAGCGACTAGCGGCCTGTCCGGGGAGCTGTTTTTT. The V call is TRBV7-6, the J call TRBJ2-2, with TRBD2 identical over 9 bases. The CDR3 is made up of 16 amino acids. The ends lost 0 bases at V and 6 bases at J; junction bases unmatched: 5. The V gene's germline CDR1 is SGHVS and CDR2 FNYEAQ. The full variable domain, its missing parts supplied by reference TRBV7-6 and TRBJ2-2, is GAGVSQSPRYKVTKRGQDVALRCDPISGHVSLYWYRQALGQGPEFLTYFNYEAQQDKSGLPNDRFSAERPEGSISTLTIQRTEQRDSAMYRCASSLATSGLSGELFFGEGSRLTVL.

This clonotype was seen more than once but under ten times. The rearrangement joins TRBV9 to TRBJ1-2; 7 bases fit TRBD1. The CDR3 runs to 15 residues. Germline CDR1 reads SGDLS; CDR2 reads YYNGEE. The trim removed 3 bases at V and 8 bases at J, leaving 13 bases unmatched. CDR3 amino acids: CASSAPAGTVTGYTF. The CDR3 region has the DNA TGTGCCAGCAGCGCCCCGGCGGGGACAGTTACCGGCTACACCTTC.

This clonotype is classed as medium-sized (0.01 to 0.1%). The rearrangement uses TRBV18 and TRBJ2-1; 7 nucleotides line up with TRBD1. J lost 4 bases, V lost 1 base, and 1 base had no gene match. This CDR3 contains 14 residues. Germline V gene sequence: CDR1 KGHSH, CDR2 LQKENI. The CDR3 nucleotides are TGTGCCAGCTCACCACAACAGGGGTACAATGAGCAGTTCTTC. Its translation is CASSPQQGYNEQFF.

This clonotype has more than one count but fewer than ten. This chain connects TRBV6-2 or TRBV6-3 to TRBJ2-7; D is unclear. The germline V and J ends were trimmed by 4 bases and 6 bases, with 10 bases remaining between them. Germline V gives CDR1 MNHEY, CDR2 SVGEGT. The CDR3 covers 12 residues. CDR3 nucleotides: TGTGCCAGCAGTTCGAGGTTAGGCGAGCAGTACGTC. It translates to CASSSRLGEQYV.

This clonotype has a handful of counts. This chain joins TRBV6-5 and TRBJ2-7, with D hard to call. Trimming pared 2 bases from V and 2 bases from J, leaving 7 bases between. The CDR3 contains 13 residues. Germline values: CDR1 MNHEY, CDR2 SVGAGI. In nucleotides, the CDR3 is TGTGCCAGCAGTTACCCAAACACCTACGAGCAGTACGTC. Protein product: CASSYPNTYEQYV.

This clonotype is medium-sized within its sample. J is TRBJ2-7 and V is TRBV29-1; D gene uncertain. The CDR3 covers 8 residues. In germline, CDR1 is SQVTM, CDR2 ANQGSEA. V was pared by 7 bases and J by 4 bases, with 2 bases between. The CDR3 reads CSGYEQYF. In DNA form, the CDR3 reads TGCAGCGGTTACGAGCAGTACTTC.

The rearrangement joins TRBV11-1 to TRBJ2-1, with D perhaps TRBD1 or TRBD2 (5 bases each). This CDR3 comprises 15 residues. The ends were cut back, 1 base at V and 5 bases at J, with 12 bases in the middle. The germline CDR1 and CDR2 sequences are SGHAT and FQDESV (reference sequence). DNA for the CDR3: TGTGCCAGCAGCTTAGGGGGGTTGACAGACAATGAGCAGTTCTTC. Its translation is CASSLGGLTDNEQFF. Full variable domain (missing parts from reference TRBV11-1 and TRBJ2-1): EAEVAQSPRYKITEKSQAVAFWCDPISGHATLYWYRQILGQGPELLVQFQDESVVDDSQLPKDRFSAERLKGVDSTLKIQPAELGDSAMYLCASSLGGLTDNEQFFGPGTRLTVL.

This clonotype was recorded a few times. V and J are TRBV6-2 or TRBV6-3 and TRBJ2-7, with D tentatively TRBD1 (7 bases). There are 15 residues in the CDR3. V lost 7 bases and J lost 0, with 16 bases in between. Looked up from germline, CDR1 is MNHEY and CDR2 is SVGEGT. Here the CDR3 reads CASTPGGGPSYEQYF. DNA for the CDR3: TGTGCCAGCACCCCTGGAGGGGGCCCCTCCTACGAGCAGTACTTC.

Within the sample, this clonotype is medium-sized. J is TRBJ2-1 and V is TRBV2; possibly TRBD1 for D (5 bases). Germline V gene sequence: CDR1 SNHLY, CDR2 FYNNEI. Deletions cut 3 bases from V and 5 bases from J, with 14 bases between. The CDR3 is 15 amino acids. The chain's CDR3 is CASSEGRARDNEQFF. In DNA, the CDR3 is TGTGCCAGCAGTGAGGGCAGGGCACGGGACAATGAGCAGTTCTTC.

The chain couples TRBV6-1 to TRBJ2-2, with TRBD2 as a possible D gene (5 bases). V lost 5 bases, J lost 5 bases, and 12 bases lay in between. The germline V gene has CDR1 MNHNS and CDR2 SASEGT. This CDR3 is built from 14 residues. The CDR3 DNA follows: TGTGCCAGCAGTACCGGGGTCGGGACCGGGGAGCTGTTTTTT. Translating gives CASSTGVGTGELFF.

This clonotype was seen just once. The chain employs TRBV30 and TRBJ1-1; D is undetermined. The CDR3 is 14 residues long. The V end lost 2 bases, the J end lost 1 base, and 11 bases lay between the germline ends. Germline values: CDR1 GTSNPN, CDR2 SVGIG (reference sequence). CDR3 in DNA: TGTGCCTGGAGTAACGGAGAGGCGAACACTGAAGCTTTCTTT. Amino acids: CAWSNGEANTEAFF. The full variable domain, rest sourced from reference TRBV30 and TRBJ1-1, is SQTIHQWPATLVQPVGSPLSLECTVEGTSNPNLYWYRQAAGRGLQLLFYSVGIGQISSEVPQNLSASRPQDRQFILSSKKLLLSDSGFYLCAWSNGEANTEAFFGQGTRLTVV.

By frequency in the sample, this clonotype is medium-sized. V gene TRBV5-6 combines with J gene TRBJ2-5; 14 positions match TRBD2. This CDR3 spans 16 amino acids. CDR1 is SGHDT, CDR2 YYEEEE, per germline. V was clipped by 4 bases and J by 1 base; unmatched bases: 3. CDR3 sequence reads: CASSLGLAGGQETQYF. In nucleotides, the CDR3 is TGTGCCAGCAGCCTAGGACTAGCGGGGGGCCAAGAGACCCAGTACTTC.